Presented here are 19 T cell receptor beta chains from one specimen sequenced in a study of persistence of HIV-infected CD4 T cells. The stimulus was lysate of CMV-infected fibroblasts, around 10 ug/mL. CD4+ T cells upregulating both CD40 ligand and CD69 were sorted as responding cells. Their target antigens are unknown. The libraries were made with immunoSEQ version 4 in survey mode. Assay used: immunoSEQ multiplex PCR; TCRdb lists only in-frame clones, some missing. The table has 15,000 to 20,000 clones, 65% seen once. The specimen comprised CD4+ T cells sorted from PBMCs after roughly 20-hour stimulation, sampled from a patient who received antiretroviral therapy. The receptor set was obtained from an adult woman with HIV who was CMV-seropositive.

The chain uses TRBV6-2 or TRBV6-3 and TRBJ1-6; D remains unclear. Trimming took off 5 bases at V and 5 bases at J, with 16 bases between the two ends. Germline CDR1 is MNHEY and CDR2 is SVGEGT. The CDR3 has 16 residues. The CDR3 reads CASSPPAFGDNSPLHF. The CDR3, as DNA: TGTGCCAGCAGTCCCCCGGCCTTTGGGGATAATTCACCCCTCCACTTT.

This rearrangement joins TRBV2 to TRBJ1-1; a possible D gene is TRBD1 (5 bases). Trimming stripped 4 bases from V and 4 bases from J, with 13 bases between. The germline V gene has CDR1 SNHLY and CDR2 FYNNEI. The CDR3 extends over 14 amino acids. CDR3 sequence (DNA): TGTGCCAGCAGTGTAGGGGTGGCGAGCACTGAAGCTTTCTTT. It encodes CASSVGVASTEAFF.

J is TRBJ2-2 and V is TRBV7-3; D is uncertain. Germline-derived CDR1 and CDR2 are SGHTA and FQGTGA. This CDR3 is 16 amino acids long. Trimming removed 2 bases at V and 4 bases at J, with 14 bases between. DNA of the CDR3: TGTGCCAGCAGCTTAGGGCTTTCCTCAGGCACCGGGGAGCTGTTTTTT. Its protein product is CASSLGLSSGTGELFF.

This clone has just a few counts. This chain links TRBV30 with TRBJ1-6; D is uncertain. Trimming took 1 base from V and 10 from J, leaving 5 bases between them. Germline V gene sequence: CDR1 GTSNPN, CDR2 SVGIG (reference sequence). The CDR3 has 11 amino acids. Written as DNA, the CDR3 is TGTGCCTGGAGTGGAGGATCACCCCTCCACTTT. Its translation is CAWSGGSPLHF.

The CDR3 DNA follows: TGTGCCAGCAGTCCCCGGAGGGCTATAAACTATGGCTACACCTTC. Translation: CASSPRRAINYGYTF. V is TRBV2 and J is TRBJ1-2; the D is unclear. The V gene lost 5 bases and the J gene lost 2 bases, with 15 bases spanning the gap. This CDR3 is built from 15 residues. The germline V gene has CDR1 SNHLY and CDR2 FYNNEI.

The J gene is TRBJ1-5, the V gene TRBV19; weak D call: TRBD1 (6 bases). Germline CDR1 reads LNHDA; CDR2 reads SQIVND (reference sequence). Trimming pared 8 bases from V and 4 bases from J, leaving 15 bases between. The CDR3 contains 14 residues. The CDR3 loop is CASSDRRGNQPQHF. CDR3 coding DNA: TGTGCCAGTTCCGACAGGAGGGGAAATCAGCCCCAGCATTTT.

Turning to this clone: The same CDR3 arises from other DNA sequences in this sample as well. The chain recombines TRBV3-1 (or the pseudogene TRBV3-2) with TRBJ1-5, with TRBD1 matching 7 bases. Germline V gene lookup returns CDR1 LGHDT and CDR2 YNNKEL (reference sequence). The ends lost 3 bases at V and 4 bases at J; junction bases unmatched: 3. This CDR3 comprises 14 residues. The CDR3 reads CASSHRGGNQPQHF. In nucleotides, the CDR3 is TGTGCCAGCAGCCACAGGGGGGGGAATCAGCCCCAGCATTTT.

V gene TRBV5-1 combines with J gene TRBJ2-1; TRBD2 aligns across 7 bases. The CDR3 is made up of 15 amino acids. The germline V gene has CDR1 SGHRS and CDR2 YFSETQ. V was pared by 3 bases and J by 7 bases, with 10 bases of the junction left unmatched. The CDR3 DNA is TGCGCCAGCAGCTATCTTAGCGGGTTGGGGAATGAGCAGTTCTTC. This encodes CASSYLSGLGNEQFF.

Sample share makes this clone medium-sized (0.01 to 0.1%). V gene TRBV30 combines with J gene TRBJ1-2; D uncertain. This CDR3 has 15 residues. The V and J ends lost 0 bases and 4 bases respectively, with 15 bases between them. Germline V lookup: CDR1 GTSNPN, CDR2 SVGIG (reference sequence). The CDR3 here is CAWSVRNLGSYGYTF. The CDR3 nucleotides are TGTGCCTGGAGTGTCCGGAACCTAGGGAGCTATGGCTACACCTTC.

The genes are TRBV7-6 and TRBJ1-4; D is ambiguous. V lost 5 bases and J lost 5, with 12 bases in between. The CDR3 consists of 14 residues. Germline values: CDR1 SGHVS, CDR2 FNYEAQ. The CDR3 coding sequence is TGTGCCAGCAGCCCTACGGTCCGGAATGAAAAACTGTTTTTT. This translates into CASSPTVRNEKLFF.

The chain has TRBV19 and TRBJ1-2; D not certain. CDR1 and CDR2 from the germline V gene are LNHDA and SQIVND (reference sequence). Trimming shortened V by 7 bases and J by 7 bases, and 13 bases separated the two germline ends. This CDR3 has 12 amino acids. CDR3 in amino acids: CASTPPEGGYTF. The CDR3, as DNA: TGTGCCAGTACCCCTCCCGAGGGTGGCTACACCTTC.

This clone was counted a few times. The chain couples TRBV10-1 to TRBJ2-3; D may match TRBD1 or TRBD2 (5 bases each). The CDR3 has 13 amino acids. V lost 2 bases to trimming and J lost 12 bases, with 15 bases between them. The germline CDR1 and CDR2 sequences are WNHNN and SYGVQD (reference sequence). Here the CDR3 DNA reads TGCGCCAGCAGTGAGGTCCGGGACGGGTCTCAGTATTTT. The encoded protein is CASSEVRDGSQYF.

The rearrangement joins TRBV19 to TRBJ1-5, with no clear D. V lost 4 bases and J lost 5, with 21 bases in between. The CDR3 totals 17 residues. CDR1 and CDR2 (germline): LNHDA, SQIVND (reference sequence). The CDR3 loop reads CASSTLKSARPDQPQHF. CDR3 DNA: TGTGCCAGTAGTACACTAAAGTCGGCCCGTCCCGATCAGCCCCAGCATTTT. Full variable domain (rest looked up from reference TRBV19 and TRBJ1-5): DGGITQSPKYLFRKEGQNVTLSCEQNLNHDAMYWYRQDPGQGLRLIYYSQIVNDFQKGDIAEGYSVSREKKESFPLTVTSAQKNPTAFYLCASSTLKSARPDQPQHFGDGTRLSIL.

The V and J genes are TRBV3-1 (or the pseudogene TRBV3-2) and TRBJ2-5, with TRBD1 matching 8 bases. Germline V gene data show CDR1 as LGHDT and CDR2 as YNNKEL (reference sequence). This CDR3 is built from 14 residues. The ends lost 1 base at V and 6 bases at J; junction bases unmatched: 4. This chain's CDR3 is CASSQGTGRKTQYF. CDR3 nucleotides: TGTGCCAGCAGCCAAGGGACAGGGAGGAAGACCCAGTACTTC.

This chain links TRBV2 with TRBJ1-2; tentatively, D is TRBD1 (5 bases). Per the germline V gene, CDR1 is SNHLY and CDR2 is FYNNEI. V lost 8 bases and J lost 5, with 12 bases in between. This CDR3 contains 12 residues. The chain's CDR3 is CASHSGPYGYTF. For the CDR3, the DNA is TGTGCCAGCCACTCAGGGCCGTATGGCTACACCTTC.

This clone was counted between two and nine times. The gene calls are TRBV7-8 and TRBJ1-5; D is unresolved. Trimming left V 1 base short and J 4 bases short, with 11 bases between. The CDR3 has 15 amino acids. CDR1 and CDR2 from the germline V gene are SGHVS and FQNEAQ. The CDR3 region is CASSLVWAANQPQHF. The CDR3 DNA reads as TGTGCCAGCAGCTTAGTTTGGGCGGCGAATCAGCCCCAGCATTTT.

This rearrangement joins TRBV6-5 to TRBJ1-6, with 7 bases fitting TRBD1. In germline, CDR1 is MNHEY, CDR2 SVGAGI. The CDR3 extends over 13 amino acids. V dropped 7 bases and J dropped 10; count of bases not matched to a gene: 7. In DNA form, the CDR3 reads TGTGCCAGCATAACAGGGGAGTACTCACCCCTCCACTTT. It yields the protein CASITGEYSPLHF.

The CDR3 nucleotides read TGCGCCAGCAGCTTACAGGGTAGGCGGGAAAAACTGTTTTTT. This sequence encodes CASSLQGRREKLFF. The chain carries TRBV5-1 and TRBJ1-4, with TRBD1 as a possible D gene (6 bases). Trimming took off 2 bases at V and 8 bases at J, with 13 bases between the two ends. CDR3 length: 14 residues. Germline V gives CDR1 SGHRS, CDR2 YFSETQ. Together with reference TRBV5-1 and TRBJ1-4, the CDR3 gives the full variable domain: KAGVTQTPRYLIKTRGQQVTLSCSPISGHRSVSWYQQTPGQGLQFLFEYFSETQRNKGNFPGRFSGRQFSNSRSEMNVSTLELGDSALYLCASSLQGRREKLFFGSGTQLSVL.

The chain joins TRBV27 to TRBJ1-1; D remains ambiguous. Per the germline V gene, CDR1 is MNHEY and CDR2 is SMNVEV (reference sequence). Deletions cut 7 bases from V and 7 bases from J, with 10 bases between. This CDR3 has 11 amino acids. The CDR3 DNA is TGTGCCAGCACTAAAGGTCTTGAAGCTTTCTTT. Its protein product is CASTKGLEAFF.